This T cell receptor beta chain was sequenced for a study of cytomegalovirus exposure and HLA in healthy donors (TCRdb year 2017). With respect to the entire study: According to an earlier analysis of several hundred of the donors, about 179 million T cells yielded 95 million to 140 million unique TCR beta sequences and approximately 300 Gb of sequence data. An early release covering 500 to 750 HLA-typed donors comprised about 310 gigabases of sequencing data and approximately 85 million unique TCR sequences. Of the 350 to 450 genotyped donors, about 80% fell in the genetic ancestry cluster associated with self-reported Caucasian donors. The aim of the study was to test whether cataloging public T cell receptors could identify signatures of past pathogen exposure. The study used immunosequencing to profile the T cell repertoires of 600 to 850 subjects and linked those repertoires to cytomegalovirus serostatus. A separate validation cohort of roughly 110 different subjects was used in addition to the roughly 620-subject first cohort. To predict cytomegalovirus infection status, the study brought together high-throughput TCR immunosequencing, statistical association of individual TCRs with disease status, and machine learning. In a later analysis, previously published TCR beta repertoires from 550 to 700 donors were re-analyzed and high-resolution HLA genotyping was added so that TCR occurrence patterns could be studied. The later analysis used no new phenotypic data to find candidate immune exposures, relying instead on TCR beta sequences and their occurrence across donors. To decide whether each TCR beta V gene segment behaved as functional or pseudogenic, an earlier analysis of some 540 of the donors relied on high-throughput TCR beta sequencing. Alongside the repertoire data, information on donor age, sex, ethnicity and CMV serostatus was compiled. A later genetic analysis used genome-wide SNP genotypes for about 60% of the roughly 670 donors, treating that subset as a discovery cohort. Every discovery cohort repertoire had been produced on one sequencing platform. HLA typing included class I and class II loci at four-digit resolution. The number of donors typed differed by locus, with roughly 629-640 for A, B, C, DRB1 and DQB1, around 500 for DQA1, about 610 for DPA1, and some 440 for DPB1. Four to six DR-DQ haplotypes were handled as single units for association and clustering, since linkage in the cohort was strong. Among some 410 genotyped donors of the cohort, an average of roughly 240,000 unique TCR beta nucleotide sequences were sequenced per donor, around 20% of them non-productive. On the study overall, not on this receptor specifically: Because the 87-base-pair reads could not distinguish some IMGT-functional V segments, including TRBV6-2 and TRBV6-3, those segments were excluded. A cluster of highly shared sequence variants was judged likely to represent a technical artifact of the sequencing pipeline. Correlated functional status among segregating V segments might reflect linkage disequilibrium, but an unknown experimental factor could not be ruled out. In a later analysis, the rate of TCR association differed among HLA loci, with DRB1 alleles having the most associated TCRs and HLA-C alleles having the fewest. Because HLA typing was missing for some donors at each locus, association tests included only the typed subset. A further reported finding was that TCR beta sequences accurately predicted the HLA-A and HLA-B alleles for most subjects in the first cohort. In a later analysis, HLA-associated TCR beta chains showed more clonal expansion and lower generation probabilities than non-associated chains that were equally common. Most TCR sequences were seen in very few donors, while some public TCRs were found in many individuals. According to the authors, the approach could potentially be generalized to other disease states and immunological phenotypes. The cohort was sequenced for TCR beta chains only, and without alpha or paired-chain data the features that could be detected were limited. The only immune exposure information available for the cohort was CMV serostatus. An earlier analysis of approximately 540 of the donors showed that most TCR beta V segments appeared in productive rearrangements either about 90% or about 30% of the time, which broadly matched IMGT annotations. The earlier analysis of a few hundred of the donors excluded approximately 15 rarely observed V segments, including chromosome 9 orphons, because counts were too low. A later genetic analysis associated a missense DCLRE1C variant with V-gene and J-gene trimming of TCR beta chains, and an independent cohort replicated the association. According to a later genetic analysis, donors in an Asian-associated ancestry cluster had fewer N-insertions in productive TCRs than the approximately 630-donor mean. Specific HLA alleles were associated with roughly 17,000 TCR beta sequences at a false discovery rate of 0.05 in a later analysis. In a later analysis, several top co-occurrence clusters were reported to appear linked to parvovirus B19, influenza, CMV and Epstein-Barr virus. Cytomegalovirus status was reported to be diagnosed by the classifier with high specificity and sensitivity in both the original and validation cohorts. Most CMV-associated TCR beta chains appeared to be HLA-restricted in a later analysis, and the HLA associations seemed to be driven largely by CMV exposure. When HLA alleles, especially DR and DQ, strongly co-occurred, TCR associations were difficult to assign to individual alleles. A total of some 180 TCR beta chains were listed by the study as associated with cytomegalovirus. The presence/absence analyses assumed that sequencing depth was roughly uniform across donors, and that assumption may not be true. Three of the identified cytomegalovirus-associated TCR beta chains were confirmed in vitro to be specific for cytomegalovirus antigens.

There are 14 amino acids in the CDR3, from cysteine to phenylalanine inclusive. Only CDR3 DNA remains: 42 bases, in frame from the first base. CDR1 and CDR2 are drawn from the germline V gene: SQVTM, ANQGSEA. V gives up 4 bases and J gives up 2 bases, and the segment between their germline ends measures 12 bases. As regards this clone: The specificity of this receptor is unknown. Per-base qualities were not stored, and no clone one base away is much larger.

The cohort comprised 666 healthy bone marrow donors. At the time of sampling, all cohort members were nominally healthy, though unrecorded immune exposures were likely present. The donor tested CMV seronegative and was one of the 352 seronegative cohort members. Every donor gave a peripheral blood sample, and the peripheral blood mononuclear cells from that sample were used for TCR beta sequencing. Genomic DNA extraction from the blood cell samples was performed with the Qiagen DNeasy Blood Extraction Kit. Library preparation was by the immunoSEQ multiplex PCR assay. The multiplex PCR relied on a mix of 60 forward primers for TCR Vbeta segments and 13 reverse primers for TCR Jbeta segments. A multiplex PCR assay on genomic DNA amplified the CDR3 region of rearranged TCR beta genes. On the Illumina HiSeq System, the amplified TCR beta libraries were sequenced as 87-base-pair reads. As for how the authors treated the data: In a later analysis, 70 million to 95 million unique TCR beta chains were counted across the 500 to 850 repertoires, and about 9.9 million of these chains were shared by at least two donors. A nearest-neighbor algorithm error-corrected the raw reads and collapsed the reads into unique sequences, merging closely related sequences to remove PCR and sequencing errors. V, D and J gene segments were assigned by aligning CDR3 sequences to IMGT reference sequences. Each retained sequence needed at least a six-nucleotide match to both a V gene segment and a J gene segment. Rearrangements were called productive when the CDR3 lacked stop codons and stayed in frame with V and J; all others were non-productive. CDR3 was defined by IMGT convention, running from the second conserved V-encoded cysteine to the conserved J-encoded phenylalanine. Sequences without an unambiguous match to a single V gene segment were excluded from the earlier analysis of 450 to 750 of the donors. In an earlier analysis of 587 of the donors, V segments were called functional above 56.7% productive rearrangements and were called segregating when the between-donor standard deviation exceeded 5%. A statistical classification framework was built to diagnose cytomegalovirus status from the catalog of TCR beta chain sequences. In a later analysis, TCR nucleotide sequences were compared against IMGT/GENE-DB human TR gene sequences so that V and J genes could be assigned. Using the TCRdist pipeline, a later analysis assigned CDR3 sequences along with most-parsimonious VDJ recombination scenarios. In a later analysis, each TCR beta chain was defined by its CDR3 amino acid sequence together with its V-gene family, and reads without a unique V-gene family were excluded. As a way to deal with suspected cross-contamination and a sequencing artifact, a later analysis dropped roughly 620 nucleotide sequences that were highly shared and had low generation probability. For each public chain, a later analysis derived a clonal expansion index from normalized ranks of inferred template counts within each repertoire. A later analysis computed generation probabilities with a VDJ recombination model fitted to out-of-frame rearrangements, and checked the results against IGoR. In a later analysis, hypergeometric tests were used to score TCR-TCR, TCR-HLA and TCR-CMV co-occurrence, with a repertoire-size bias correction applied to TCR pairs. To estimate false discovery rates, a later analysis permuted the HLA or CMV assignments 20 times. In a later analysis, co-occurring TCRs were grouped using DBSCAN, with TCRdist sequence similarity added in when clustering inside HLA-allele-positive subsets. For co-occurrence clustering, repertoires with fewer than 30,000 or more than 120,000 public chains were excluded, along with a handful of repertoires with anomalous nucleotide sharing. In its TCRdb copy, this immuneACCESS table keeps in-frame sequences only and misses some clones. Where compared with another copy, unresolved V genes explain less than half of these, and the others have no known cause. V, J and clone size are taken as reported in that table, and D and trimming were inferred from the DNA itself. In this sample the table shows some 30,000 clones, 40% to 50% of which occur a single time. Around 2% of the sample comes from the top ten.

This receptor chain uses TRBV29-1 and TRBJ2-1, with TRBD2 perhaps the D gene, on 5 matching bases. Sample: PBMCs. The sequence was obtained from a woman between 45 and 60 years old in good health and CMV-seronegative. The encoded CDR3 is CSVVSRGTYNEQFF. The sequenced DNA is TGCAGCGTTGTGTCCCGAGGGACCTACAATGAGCAGTTCTTC.